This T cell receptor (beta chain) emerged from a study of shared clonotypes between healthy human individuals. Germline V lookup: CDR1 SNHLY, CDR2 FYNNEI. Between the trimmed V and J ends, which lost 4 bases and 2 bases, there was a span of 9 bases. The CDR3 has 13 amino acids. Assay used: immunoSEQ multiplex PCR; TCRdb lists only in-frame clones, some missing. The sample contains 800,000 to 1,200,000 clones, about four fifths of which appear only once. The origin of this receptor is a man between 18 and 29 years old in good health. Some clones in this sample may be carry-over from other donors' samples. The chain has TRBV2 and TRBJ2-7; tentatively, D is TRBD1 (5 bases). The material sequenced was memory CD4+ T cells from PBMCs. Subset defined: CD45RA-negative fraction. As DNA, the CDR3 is TGTGCCAGCAGTGTCGCAGGGACCTACGAGCAGTACTTC. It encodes CASSVAGTYEQYF.